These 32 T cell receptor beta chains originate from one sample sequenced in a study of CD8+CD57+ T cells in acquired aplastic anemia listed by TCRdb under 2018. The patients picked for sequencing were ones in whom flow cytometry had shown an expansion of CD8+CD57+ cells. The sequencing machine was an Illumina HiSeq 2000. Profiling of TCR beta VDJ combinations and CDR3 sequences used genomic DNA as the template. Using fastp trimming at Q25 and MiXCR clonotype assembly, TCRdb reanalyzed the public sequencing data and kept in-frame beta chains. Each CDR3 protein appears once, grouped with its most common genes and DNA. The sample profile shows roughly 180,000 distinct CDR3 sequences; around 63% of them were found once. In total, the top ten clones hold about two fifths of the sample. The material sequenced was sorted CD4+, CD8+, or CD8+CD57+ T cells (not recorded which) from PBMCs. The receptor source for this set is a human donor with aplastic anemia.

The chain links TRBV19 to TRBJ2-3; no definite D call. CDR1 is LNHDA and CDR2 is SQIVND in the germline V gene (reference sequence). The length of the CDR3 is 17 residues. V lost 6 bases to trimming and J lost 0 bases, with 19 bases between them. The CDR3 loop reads CASRSRNPRESTDTQYF. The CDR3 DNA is TGTGCCAGTAGAAGCCGCAACCCTAGAGAAAGCACAGATACGCAGTATTTT.

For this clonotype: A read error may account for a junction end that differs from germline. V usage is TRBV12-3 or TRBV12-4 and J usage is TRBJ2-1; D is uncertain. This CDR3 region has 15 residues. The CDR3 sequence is CASSLSQDPSNEQFF. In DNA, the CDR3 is TGCGCCAGCAGTTTATCACAAGACCCGAGCAATGAGCAGTTCTTC.

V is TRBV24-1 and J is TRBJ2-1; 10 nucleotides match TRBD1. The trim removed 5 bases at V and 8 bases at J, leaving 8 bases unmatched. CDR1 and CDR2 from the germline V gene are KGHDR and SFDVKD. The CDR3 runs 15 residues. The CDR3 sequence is CATSVGQGIFYEQFF. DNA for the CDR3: TGTGCCACCAGTGTGGGACAGGGGATTTTCTATGAGCAGTTCTTC.

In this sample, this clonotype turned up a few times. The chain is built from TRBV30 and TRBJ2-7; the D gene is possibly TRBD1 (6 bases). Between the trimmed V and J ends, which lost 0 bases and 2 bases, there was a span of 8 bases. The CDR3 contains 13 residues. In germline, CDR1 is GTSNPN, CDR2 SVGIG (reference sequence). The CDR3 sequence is CAWSVRDTYEQYF. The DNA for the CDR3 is TGTGCCTGGAGTGTACGGGACACCTACGAGCAGTACTTC. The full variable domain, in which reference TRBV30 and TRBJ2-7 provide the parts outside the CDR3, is SQTIHQWPATLVQPVGSPLSLECTVEGTSNPNLYWYRQAAGRGLQLLFYSVGIGQISSEVPQNLSASRPQDRQFILSSKKLLLSDSGFYLCAWSVRDTYEQYFGPGTRLTVT.

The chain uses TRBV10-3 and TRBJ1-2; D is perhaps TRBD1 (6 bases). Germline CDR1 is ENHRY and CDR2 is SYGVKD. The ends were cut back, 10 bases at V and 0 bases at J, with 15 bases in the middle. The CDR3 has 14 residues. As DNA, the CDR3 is TGTGCCAGCACCCAGACAGGAGCTAACTATGGCTACACCTTC. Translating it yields CASTQTGANYGYTF.

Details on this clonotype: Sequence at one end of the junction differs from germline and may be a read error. Written as DNA, the CDR3 is TGCGCCAGCAGCCAAGATCCGGGAAGAAGCACCGGGGAGCTGTTTTTT. Its protein is CASSQDPGRSTGELFF. The chain joins TRBV7-9 to TRBJ2-2; D is perhaps TRBD2 (5 bases). Per the germline V gene, CDR1 is SEHNR and CDR2 is FQNEAQ (reference sequence). The CDR3 runs 16 residues.

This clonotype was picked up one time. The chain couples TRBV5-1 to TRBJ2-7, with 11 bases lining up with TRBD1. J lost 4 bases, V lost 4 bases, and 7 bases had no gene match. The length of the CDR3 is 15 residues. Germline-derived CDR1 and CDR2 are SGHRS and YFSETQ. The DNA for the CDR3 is TGCGCCAGCAGCGGTGGGACAGGGGGAGAGTACGAGCAGTACTTC. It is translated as CASSGGTGGEYEQYF.

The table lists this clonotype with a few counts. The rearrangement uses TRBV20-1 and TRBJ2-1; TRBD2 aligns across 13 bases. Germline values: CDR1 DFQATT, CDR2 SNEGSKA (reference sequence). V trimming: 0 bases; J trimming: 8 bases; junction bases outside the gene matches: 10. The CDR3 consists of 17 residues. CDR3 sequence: CSARDTLAGGPPDEQFF. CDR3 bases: TGCAGTGCTAGAGATACACTAGCGGGGGGGCCTCCGGATGAGCAGTTCTTC.

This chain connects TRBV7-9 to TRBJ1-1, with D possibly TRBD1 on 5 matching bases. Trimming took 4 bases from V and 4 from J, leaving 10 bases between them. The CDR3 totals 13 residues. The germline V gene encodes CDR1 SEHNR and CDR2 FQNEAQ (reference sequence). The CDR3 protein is CASSSPGFTEAFF. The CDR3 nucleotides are TGTGCCAGCAGCTCGCCAGGGTTCACTGAAGCTTTCTTT. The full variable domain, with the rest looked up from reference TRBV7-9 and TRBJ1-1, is DTGVSQNPRHKITKRGQNVTFRCDPISEHNRLYWYRQTLGQGPEFLTYFQNEAQLEKSRLLSDRFSAERPKGSFSTLEIQRTEQGDSAMYLCASSSPGFTEAFFGQGTRLTVV.

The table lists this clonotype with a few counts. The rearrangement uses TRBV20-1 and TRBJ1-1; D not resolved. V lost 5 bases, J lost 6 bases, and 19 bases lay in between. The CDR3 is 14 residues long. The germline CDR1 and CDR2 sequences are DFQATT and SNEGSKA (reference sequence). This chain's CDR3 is CSARIGLQGAEAFF. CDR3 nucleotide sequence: TGCAGTGCTCGTATCGGGCTCCAAGGCGCTGAAGCTTTCTTT.

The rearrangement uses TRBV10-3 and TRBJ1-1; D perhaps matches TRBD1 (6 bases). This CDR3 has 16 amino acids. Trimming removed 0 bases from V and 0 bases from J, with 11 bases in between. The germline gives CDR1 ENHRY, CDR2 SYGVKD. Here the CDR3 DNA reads TGTGCCATCAGTGAGTCGGGGGGCGACATGAACACTGAAGCTTTCTTT. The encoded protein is CAISESGGDMNTEAFF.

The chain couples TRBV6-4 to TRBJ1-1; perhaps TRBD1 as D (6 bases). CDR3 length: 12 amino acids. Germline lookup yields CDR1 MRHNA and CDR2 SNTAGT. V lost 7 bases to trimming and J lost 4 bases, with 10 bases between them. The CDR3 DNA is TGTGCCAGCAAGGAAGGGGGCACTGAAGCTTTCTTT. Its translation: CASKEGGTEAFF.

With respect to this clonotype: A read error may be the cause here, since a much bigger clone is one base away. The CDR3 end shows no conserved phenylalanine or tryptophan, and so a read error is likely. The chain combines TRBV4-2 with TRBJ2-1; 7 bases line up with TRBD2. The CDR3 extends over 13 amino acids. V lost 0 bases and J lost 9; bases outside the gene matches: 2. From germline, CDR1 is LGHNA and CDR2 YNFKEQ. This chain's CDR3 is CASSQDGGSEQFS. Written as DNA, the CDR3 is TGTGCCAGCAGCCAAGACGGGGGGAGTGAGCAGTTCTCC.

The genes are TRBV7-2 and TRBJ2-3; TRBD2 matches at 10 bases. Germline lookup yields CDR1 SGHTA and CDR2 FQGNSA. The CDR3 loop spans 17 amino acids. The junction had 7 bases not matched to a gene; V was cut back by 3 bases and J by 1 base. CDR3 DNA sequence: TGTGCCAGCAGCTTTCTTCCAGCGGGAGGGCGCACAGATACGCAGTATTTT. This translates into CASSFLPAGGRTDTQYF.

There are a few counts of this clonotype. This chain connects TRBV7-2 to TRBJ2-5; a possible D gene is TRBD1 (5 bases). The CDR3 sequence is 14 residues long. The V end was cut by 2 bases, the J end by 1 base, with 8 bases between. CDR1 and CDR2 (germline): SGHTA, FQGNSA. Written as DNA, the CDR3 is TGTGCCAGCAGCTTATCTAGGGGCCAAGAGACCCAGTACTTC. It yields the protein CASSLSRGQETQYF.

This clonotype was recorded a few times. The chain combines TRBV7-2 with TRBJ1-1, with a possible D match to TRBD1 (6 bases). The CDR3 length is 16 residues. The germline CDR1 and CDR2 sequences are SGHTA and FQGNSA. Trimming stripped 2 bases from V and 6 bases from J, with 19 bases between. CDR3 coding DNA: TGTGCCAGCAGCTTAAGGGGGTTGGGGGCCGTGGCTGAAGCTTTCTTT. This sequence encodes CASSLRGLGAVAEAFF.

The CDR3 sequence is CASIRDNLGTQYF. In DNA, the CDR3 is TGTGCCAGCATCCGGGACAACCTCGGGACCCAGTACTTC. The chain links TRBV2 to TRBJ2-5; possibly TRBD1 for D (6 bases). The CDR3 extends over 13 amino acids. Trimming removed 7 bases at V and 7 bases at J, with 16 bases between. CDR1 is SNHLY and CDR2 is FYNNEI in the germline V gene.

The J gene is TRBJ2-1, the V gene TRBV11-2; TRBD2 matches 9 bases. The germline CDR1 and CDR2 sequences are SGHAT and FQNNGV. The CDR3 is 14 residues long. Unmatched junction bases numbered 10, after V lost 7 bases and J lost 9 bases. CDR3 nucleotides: TGTGCCAGCACCGGCCTAGCGGGGAGGGGTGAGCAGTTCTTC. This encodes CASTGLAGRGEQFF.

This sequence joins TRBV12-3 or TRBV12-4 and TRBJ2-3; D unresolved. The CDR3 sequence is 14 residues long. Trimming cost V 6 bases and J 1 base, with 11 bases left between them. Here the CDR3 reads CASSPPYGTDTQYF. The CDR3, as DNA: TGTGCCAGCAGCCCCCCCTACGGCACAGATACGCAGTATTTT.

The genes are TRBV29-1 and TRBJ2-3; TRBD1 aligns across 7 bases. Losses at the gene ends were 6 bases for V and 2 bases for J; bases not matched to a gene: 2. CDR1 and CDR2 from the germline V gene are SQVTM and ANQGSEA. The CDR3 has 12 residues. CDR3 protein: CSVGQHTDTQYF. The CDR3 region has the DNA TGCAGCGTGGGACAGCACACAGATACGCAGTATTTT.

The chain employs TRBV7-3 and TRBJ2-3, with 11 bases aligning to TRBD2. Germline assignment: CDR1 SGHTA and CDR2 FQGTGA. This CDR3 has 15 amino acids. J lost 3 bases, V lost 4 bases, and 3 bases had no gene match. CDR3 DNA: TGTGCCAGCAGCTCCAGACTAGCGGGGACAGATACGCAGTATTTT. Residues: CASSSRLAGTDTQYF.

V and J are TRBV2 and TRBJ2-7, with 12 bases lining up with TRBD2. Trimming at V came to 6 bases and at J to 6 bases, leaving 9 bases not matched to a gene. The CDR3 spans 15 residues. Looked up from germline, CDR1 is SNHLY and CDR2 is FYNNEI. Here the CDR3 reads CASSDMTLAGGEQYF. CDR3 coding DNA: TGTGCCAGCAGCGATATGACACTAGCGGGGGGCGAGCAGTACTTC.

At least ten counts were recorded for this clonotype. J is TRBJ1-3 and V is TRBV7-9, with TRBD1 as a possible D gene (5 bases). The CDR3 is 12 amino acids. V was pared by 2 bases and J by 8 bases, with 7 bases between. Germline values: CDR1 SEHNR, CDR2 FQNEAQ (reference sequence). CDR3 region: CASSLMGDTIYF. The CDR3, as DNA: TGTGCCAGCAGCTTAATGGGGGACACCATATATTTT.

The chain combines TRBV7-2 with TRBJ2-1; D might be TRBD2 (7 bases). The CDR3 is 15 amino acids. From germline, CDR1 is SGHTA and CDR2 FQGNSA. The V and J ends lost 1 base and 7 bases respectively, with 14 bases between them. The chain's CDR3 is CASSLGGGARNEQFF. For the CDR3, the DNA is TGTGCCAGCAGCTTAGGAGGGGGGGCCAGGAATGAGCAGTTCTTC.

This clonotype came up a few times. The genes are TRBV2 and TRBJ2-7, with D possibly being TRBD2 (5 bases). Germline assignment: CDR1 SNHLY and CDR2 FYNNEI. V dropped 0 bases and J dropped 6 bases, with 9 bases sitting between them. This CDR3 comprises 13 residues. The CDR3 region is CASSEAEGGEQYF. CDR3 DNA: TGTGCCAGCAGTGAAGCTGAGGGTGGCGAGCAGTACTTC.

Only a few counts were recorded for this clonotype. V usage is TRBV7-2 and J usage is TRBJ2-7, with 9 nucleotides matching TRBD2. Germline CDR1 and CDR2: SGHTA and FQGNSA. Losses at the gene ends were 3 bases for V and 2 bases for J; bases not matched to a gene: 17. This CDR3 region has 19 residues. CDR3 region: CASSLGVMAGGPTPYEQYF. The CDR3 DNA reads TGTGCCAGCAGCTTGGGGGTTATGGCGGGAGGGCCGACACCCTACGAGCAGTACTTC.

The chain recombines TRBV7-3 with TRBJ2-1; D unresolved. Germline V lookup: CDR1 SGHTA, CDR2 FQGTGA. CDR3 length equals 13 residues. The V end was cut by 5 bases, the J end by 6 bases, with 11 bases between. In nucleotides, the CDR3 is TGTGCCAGCAGCCCACAAGCCGTCAATGAGCAGTTCTTC. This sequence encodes CASSPQAVNEQFF.

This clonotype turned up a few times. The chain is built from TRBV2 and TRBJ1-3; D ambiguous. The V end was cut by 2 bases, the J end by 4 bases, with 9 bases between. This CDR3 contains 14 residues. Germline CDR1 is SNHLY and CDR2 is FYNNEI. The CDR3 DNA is TGTGCCAGCAGTGAATCTTCATCCGGAAACACCATATATTTT. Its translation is CASSESSSGNTIYF. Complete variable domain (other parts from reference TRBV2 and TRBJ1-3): EPEVTQTPSHQVTQMGQEVILRCVPISNHLYFYWYRQILGQKVEFLVSFYNNEISEKSEIFDDQFSVERPDGSNFTLKIRSTKLEDSAMYFCASSESSSGNTIYFGEGSWLTVV.

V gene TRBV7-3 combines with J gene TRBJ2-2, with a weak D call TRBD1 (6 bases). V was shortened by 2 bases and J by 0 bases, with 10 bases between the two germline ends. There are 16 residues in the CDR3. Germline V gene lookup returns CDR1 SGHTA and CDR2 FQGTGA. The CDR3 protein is CASSLLGAANTGELFF. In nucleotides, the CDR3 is TGTGCCAGCAGCTTACTGGGGGCCGCGAACACCGGGGAGCTGTTTTTT.

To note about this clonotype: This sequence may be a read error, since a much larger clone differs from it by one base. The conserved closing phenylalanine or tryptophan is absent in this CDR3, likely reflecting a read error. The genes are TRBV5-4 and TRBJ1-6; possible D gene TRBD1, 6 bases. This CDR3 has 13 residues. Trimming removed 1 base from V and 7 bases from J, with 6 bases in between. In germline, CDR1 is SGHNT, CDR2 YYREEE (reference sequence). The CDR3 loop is CASSLTGNSPLHL. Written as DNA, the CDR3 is TGTGCCAGCAGCTTGACAGGGAATTCACCCCTCCACCTT.

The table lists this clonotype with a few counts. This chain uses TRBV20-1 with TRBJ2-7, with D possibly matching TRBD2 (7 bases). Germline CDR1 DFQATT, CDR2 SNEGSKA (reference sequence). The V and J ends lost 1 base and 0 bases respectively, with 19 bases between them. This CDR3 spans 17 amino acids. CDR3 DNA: TGCAGTGCTAGAGCGCGACGTGCGGGGGCCTCCTCCTACGAGCAGTACTTC. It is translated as CSARARRAGASSYEQYF.

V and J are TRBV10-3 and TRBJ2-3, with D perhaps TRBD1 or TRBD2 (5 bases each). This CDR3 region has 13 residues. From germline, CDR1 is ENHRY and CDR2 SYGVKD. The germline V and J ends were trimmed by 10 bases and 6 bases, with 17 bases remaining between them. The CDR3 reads CASSLGRLDTQYF. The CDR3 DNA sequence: TGTGCCAGCTCGCTGGGACGCCTCGATACGCAGTATTTT.